These 17 T cell receptor beta chains were sequenced from one sample in a study of blood T cell repertoires in COVID-19. Sequencing was performed with immunoSEQ multiplex PCR; in TCRdb, only in-frame clones are kept and a portion is missing. This sample has about 500,000 clones; around 90% occur once, and the top ten carry under 0.85%. What was sequenced was PBMCs or T cells enriched from blood (not recorded which). The receptor set was obtained from a woman aged 18-30 years who had recovered from COVID-19.

This chain connects TRBV12-5 to TRBJ1-5; a possible D gene is TRBD1 (6 bases). The CDR3 is made up of 17 amino acids. Trimming cost V 0 bases and J 0 bases, with 12 bases left between them. Germline-derived CDR1 and CDR2 are LGHNT and FRNRAP. The CDR3, as DNA: TGTGCTAGTGGTTTGGTAGTCTTACAGGGTAGCAATCAGCCCCAGCATTTT. It specifies CASGLVVLQGSNQPQHF. Filled out from reference TRBV12-5 and TRBJ1-5, the complete variable domain reads DARVTQTPRHKVTEMGQEVTMRCQPILGHNTVFWYRQTMMQGLELLAYFRNRAPLDDSGMPKDRFSAEMPDATLATLKIQPSEPRDSAVYFCASGLVVLQGSNQPQHFGDGTRLSIL.

This clone was observed a single time. CDR3 protein: CASRPSLVGAGGNQPQHF. The DNA of the CDR3 is TGTGCCAGCAGGCCAAGTCTTGTTGGGGCAGGGGGCAATCAGCCCCAGCATTTT. J is TRBJ1-5 and V is TRBV28; perhaps TRBD1 as D (6 bases). Trimming pared 6 bases from V and 2 bases from J, leaving 23 bases between. Germline-derived CDR1 and CDR2 are MDHEN and SYDVKM. The CDR3 is made up of 18 amino acids.

The chain is built from TRBV3-1 (or the pseudogene TRBV3-2) and TRBJ1-1; the match to TRBD1 covers 7 bases. CDR1 is LGHDT and CDR2 is YNNKEL in the germline V gene (reference sequence). This CDR3 contains 12 residues. The junction had 3 bases not matched to a gene; V was cut back by 3 bases and J by 8 bases. The CDR3 DNA is TGTGCCAGCAGCCAGACAGGGCAGGAAGCTTTCTTT. Protein: CASSQTGQEAFF.

V gene TRBV28 combines with J gene TRBJ2-1, with 7 positions matching TRBD1. With 5 bases clipped from V and 5 bases from J, the junction kept 3 bases outside the gene matches. The germline CDR1 and CDR2 sequences are MDHEN and SYDVKM. The CDR3 is made up of 13 amino acids. The CDR3 region has the DNA TGTGCCAGCAGTCTCGGGACAGACAATGAGCAGTTCTTC. Protein sequence: CASSLGTDNEQFF.

The CDR3 loop is CASRSFVWTGAAYEQYF. CDR3 DNA: TGCGCCAGCAGGTCATTCGTGTGGACAGGGGCCGCCTACGAGCAGTACTTC. This chain joins TRBV10-2 and TRBJ2-7, with 9 positions matching TRBD1. From germline, CDR1 is WSHSY and CDR2 SAAADI. Unmatched junction bases numbered 14, after V lost 6 bases and J lost 2 bases. The CDR3 has 17 residues.

V usage is TRBV19 and J usage is TRBJ1-1, with D perhaps matching TRBD1 (5 bases). Between the trimmed V and J ends, which lost 7 bases and 1 base, there was a span of 13 bases. The CDR3 is 14 amino acids. In germline, CDR1 is LNHDA, CDR2 SQIVND (reference sequence). CDR3 amino acids: CASTADSENTEAFF. CDR3 nucleotide sequence: TGTGCCAGTACCGCAGACAGTGAGAACACTGAAGCTTTCTTT.

The CDR3 DNA sequence: TGTGCCAGTAGTTACCAGGGGGGCACTGAAGCTTTCTTT. Protein: CASSYQGGTEAFF. The gene calls are TRBV19 and TRBJ1-1; 7 bases match TRBD1. This CDR3 spans 13 amino acids. Trimming removed 5 bases from V and 4 bases from J; junction bases left unmatched: 4. Per the germline V gene, CDR1 is LNHDA and CDR2 is SQIVND (reference sequence).

The V and J genes are TRBV29-1 and TRBJ2-7, with 14 bases matching TRBD2. Germline assignment: CDR1 SQVTM and CDR2 ANQGSEA. The CDR3 extends over 15 amino acids. The junction had 5 bases not matched to a gene; V was cut back by 4 bases and J by 3 bases. The CDR3 sequence is CSVGGLAGEIYEQYF. CDR3 sequence (DNA): TGCAGCGTTGGGGGACTAGCGGGGGAGATCTACGAGCAGTACTTC.

V gene TRBV29-1 combines with J gene TRBJ1-2; 8 nucleotides agree with TRBD1. The length of the CDR3 is 12 residues. The V and J ends lost 6 bases and 6 bases, in that order; junction bases with no gene match: 6. Germline CDR1 is SQVTM and CDR2 is ANQGSEA. The CDR3 loop is CSVRTGSHGYTF. CDR3 DNA sequence: TGCAGCGTGAGGACAGGGTCCCATGGCTACACCTTC.

This clone was seen just once. The chain has TRBV5-1 and TRBJ1-6; D may be TRBD1 (6 bases). This CDR3 contains 14 residues. The V end lost 0 bases, the J end lost 10 bases, and 11 bases lay between the germline ends. Germline CDR1 SGHRS, CDR2 YFSETQ. The CDR3 reads CASSLGGGESPLHF. The CDR3 coding sequence is TGCGCCAGCAGCTTGGGAGGGGGTGAATCACCCCTCCACTTT.

This rearrangement joins TRBV24-1 to TRBJ1-1; the D is unclear. CDR3 length equals 14 residues. The V end was cut by 3 bases, the J end by 0 bases, with 7 bases between. Germline V gives CDR1 KGHDR, CDR2 SFDVKD. The DNA of the CDR3 is TGTGCCACCAGTGATGCCAGGATGAACACTGAAGCTTTCTTT. Amino acids: CATSDARMNTEAFF.

The genes are TRBV4-1 and TRBJ1-6, with 7 positions matching TRBD1. This CDR3 comprises 17 residues. Unmatched junction bases numbered 6, after V lost 0 bases and J lost 4 bases. Germline CDR1 MGHRA, CDR2 YSYEKL. CDR3 sequence (DNA): TGCGCCAGCAGCCAAGAGATCAAGACAGGGTATAATTCACCCCTCCACTTT. The encoded protein is CASSQEIKTGYNSPLHF.

The chain joins TRBV29-1 to TRBJ2-5, with 12 positions matching TRBD2. The CDR3 consists of 17 residues. Germline loops: CDR1 SQVTM, CDR2 ANQGSEA. The junction had 14 bases not matched to a gene; V was cut back by 5 bases and J by 4 bases. CDR3 loop: CSVPTRTSGEWRETQYF. CDR3 DNA sequence: TGCAGCGTTCCTACCCGGACTAGCGGGGAGTGGCGAGAGACCCAGTACTTC.

The chain employs TRBV5-1 and TRBJ1-2, with TRBD1 identical over 8 bases. V trimming: 2 bases; J trimming: 5 bases; junction bases outside the gene matches: 5. This CDR3 contains 14 residues. Germline V gene sequence: CDR1 SGHRS, CDR2 YFSETQ. The CDR3, as DNA: TGCGCCAGCAGCTTCGGCAGGGGGCGTTATGGCTACACCTTC. Its translation is CASSFGRGRYGYTF. Together with reference TRBV5-1 and TRBJ1-2, the CDR3 gives the full variable domain: KAGVTQTPRYLIKTRGQQVTLSCSPISGHRSVSWYQQTPGQGLQFLFEYFSETQRNKGNFPGRFSGRQFSNSRSEMNVSTLELGDSALYLCASSFGRGRYGYTFGSGTRLTVV.

This rearrangement joins TRBV5-6 to TRBJ1-1, with 9 bases aligning to TRBD1. This CDR3 comprises 15 residues. The germline V gene has CDR1 SGHDT and CDR2 YYEEEE. With V trimmed by 4 bases and J by 7 bases, 11 bases remained unmatched. The CDR3 spells CASSAGTGLRGEAFF. CDR3 in DNA: TGTGCCAGCAGCGCCGGGACAGGGCTTAGGGGTGAAGCTTTCTTT.

Concerning this clone: This may be a read error: a much more frequent sequence differs by one nucleotide. The same CDR3 also results from other DNA sequences found in this sample. The chain couples TRBV15 to TRBJ1-1; 8 bases match TRBD1. CDR1 and CDR2 (germline): LNHNV, YYDKDF (reference sequence). There are 13 residues in the CDR3. Losses at the gene ends were 8 bases for V and 1 base for J; bases not matched to a gene: 3. CDR3: CATGTGTNTEAFF. The DNA for the CDR3 is TGTGCCACCGGGACAGGAACGAACACTGAAGCTTTCTTT.

The chain combines TRBV6-5 with TRBJ2-7, with 7 bases matching TRBD1. Germline V gene sequence: CDR1 MNHEY, CDR2 SVGAGI. The ends lost 10 bases at V and 2 bases at J; junction bases unmatched: 11. The CDR3 sequence is 14 residues long. The CDR3 here is CAISQTGFAYEQYF. For the CDR3, the DNA is TGTGCCATCTCACAGACAGGGTTCGCCTACGAGCAGTACTTC.